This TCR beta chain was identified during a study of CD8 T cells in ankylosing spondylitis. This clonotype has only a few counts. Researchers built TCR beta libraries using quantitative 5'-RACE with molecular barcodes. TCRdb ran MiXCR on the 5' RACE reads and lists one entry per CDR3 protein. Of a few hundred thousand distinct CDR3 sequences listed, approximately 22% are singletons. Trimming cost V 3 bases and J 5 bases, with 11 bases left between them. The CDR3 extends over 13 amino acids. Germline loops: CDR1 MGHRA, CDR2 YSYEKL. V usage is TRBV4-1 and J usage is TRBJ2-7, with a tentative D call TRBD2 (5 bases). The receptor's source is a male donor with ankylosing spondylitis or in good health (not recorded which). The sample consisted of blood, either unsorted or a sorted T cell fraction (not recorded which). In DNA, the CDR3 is TGCGCCAGCAGCCACCAAACTAGTAACGAGCAGTACTTC. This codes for CASSHQTSNEQYF.